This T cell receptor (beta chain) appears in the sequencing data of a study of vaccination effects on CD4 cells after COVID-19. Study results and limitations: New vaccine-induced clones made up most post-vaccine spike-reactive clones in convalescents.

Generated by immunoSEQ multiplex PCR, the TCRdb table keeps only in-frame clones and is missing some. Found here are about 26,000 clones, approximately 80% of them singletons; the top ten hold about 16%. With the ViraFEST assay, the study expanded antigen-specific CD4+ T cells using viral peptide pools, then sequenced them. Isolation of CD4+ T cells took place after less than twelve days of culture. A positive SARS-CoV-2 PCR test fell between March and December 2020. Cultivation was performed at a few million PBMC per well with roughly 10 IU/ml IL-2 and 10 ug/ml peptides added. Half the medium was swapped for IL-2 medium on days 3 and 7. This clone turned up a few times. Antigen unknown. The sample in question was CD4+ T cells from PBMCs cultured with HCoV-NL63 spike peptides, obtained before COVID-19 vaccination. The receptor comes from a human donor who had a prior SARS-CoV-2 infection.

The CDR3 DNA follows: TGTGCCAGCAGTTACTCGATTGGGACAGTCTCCCCCGTTCAGTTCTTC. Residues: CASSYSIGTVSPVQFF. This chain joins TRBV6-2 or TRBV6-3 and TRBJ2-1; 7 bases are shared with TRBD1. The junction had 15 bases not matched to a gene; V was cut back by 0 bases and J by 13 bases. The CDR3 has 16 amino acids. Germline-derived CDR1 and CDR2 are MNHEY and SVGEGT.